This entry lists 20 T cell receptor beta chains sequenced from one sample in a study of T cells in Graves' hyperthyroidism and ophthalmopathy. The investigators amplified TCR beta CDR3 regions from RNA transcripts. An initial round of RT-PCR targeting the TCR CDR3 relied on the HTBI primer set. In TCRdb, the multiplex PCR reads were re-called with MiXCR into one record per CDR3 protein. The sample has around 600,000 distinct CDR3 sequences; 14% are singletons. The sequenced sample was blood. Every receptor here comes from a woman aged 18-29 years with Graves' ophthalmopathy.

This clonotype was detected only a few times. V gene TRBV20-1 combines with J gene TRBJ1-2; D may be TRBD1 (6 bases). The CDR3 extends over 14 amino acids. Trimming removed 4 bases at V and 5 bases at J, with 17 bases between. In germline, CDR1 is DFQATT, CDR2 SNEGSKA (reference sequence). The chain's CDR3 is CSATDRGAQYGYTF. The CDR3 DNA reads TGCAGTGCTACCGATAGGGGGGCGCAATATGGCTACACCTTC.

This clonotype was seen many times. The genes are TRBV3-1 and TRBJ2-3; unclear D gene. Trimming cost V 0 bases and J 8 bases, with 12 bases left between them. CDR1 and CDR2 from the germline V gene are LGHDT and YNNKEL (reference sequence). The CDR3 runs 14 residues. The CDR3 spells CASSQDLGLGTQYF. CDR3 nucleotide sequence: TGTGCCAGCAGCCAAGATTTGGGATTGGGTACGCAGTATTTT.

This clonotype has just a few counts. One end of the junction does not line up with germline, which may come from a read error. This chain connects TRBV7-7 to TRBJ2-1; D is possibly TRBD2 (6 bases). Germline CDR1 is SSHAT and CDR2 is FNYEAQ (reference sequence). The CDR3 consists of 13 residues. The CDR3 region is CASSLGEGGEQFF. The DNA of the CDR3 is TGTGCTAGCAGCTTAGGAGAGGGAGGAGAGCAGTTCTTC.

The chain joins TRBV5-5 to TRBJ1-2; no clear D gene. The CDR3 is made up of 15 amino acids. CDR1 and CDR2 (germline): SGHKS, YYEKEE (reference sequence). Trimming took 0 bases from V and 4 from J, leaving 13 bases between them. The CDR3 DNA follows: TGTGCCAGCAGCTTGGACCCCCAGAGGGTCTATGGCTACACCTTC. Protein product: CASSLDPQRVYGYTF. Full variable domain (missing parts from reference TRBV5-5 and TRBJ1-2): DAGVTQSPTHLIKTRGQQVTLRCSPISGHKSVSWYQQVLGQGPQFIFQYYEKEERGRGNFPDRFSARQFPNYSSELNVNALLLGDSALYLCASSLDPQRVYGYTFGSGTRLTVV.

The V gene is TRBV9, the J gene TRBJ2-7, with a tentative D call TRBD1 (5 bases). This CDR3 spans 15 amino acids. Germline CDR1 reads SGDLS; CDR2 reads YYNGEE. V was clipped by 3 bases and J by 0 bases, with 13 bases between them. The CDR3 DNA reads TGTGCCAGCAGCGCGAGCGACAGCCTCTCCTACGAGCAGTACTTC. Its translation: CASSASDSLSYEQYF.

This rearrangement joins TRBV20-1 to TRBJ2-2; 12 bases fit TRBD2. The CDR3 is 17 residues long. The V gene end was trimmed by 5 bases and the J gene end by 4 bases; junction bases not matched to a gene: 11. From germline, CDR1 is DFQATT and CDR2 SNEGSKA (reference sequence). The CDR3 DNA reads TGCAGTGCTCTACTAGCGGGAGGCCCCCGGGGCACCGGGGAGCTGTTTTTT. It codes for CSALLAGGPRGTGELFF.

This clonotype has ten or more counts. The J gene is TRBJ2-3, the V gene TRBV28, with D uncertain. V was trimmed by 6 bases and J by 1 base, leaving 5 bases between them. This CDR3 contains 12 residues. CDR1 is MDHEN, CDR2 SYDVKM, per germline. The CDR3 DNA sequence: TGTGCCAGCAGAGGTGGCACAGATACGCAGTATTTT. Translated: CASRGGTDTQYF. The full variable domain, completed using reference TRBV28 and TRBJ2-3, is DVKVTQSSRYLVKRTGEKVFLECVQDMDHENMFWYRQDPGLGLRLIYFSYDVKMKEKGDIPEGYSVSREKKERFSLILESASTNQTSMYLCASRGGTDTQYFGPGTRLTVL.

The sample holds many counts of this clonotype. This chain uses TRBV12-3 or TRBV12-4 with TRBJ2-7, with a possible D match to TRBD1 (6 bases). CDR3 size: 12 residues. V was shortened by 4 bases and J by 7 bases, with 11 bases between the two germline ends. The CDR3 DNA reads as TGTGCCAGCAGTTGGGACATCCGAGAGCAGTACTTC. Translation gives CASSWDIREQYF.

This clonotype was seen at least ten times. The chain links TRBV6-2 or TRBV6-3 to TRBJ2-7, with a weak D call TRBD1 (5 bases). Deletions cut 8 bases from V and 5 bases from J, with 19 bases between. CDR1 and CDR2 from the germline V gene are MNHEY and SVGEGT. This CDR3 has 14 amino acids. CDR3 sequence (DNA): TGTGCCAGCCGCCCTTTTTCAGGGTCCCACGAGCAGTACTTC. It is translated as CASRPFSGSHEQYF.

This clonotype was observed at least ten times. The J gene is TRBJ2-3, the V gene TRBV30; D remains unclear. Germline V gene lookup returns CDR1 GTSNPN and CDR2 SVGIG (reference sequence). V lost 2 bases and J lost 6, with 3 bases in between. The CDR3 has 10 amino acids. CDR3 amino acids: CAWSRDTQYF. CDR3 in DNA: TGTGCCTGGAGTAGGGATACGCAGTATTTT.

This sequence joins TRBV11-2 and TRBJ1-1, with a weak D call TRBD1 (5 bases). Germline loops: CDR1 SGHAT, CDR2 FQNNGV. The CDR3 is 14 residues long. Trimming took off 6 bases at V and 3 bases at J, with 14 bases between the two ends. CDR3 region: CASRTGHGHTEAFF. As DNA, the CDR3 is TGTGCCAGCAGAACGGGGCATGGGCACACTGAAGCTTTCTTT.

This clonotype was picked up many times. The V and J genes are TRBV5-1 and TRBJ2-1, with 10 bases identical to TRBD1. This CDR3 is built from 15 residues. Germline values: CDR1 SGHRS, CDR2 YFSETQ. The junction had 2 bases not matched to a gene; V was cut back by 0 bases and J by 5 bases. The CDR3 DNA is TGCGCCAGCAGCTTGGGACAGGGGGCCAACAATGAGCAGTTCTTC. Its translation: CASSLGQGANNEQFF.

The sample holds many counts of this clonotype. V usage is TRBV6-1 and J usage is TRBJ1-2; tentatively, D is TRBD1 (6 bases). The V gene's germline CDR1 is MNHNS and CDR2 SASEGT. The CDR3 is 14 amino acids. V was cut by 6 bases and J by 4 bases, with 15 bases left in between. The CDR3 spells CASSSRAGVYGYTF. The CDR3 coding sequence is TGTGCCAGCAGCTCCCGAGCAGGGGTCTATGGCTACACCTTC.

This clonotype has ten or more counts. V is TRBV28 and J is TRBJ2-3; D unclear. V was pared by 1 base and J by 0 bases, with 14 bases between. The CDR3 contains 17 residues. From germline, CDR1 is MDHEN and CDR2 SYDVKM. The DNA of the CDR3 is TGTGCCAGCAGTTTATTCAGTTGGCCGCAGAGCACAGATACGCAGTATTTT. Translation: CASSLFSWPQSTDTQYF.

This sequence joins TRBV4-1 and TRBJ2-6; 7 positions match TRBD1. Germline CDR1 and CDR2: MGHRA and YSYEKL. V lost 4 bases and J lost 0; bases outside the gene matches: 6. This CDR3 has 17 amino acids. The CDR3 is CASSPLDRVSGANVLTF. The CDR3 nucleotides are TGCGCCAGCAGCCCCCTAGACAGGGTCTCTGGGGCCAACGTCCTGACTTTC.

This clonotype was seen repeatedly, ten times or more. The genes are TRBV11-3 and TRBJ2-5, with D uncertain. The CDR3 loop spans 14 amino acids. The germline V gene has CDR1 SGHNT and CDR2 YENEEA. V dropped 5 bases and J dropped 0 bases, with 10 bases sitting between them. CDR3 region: CASSLSRNQETQYF. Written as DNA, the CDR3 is TGTGCCAGCAGCCTGAGCAGAAACCAAGAGACCCAGTACTTC.

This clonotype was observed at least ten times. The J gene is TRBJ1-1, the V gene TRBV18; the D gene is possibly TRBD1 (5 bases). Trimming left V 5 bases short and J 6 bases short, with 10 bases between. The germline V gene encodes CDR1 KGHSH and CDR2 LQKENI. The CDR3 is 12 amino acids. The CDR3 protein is CASSATEAEAFF. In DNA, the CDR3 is TGTGCCAGCTCAGCGACAGAGGCTGAAGCTTTCTTT.

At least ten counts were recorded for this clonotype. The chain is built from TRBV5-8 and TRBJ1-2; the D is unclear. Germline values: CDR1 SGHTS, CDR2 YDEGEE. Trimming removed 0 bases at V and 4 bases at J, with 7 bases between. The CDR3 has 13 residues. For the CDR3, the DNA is TGTGCCAGCAGCTTGGTGGGGATCTATGGCTACACCTTC. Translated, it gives CASSLVGIYGYTF.

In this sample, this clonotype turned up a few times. DNA for the CDR3: TGTGCCACCAGTGATTTGAGAGGGAGGGGTATCAATGAGCAGTTCTTC. Protein sequence: CATSDLRGRGINEQFF. V and J are TRBV24-1 and TRBJ2-1; TRBD2 aligns across 7 bases. The CDR3 spans 16 residues. Germline CDR1 KGHDR, CDR2 SFDVKD. V was pared by 0 bases and J by 6 bases, with 7 bases of the junction left unmatched.

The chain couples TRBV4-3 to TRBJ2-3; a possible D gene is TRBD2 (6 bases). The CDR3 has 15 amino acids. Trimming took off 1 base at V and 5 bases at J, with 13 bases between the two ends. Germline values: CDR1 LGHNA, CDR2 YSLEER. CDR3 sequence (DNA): TGCGCCAGCAGCCAAGGACCGGGAGCTGGAGATACGCAGTATTTT. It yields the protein CASSQGPGAGDTQYF.